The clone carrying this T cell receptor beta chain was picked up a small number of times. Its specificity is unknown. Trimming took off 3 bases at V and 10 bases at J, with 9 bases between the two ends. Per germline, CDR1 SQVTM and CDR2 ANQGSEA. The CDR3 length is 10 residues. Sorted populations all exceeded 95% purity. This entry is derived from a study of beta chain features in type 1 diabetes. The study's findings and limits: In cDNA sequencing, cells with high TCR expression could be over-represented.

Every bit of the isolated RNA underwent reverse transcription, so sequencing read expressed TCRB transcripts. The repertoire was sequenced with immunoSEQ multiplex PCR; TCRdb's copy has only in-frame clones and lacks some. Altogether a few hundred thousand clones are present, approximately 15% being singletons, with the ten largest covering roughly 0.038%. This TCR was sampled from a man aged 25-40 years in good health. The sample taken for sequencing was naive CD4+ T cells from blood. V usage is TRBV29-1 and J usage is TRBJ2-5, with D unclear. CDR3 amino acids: CSVDRLGQYF. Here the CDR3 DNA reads TGCAGCGTTGACAGGTTAGGCCAGTACTTC.